This TCR beta chain was identified during a study of blood T cell repertoires in COVID-19. This clone was seen just once. Method: immunoSEQ multiplex PCR; TCRdb's copy keeps in-frame clones and lacks some. The profile shows some 350,000 clones, more than 75% of them singletons. V was pared by 6 bases and J by 0 bases, with 10 bases between. CDR3 length: 14 amino acids. In germline, CDR1 is SGHRS, CDR2 YFSETQ. The sequencing input was PBMCs or T cells enriched from blood (not recorded which). This receptor was taken from a woman aged 25 to 39 who had recovered from COVID-19. The chain joins TRBV5-1 to TRBJ2-1; maybe TRBD1 (6 bases). The CDR3 nucleotides are TGCGCCAGCAAGGGGGTGAACTCCTACAATGAGCAGTTCTTC. It encodes CASKGVNSYNEQFF.